The rows below give T cell receptor beta chains drawn from one sample of a study of STAT3 mutations in large granular lymphocyte leukemia. Assay used: immunoSEQ multiplex PCR; TCRdb lists only in-frame clones, some missing. Of more than 25,000 clones in the sample, about 80% are singletons; the top ten hold approximately 30%. Sequenced: peripheral blood mononuclear cells. These receptors came from a woman between 50 and 59 years old with T-cell large granular lymphocyte leukemia. Some clones in this sample may be carry-over from other donors' samples. CDR3s include the opening cysteine and the closing phenylalanine or tryptophan. Fields, in order: J gene, D gene, clone size, V gene, CDR3 DNA, CDR3 protein. A D gene is named only where the DNA matches it firmly. The listing skips clone size in some rows; elsewhere it reads once, few, many or a size class.

TRBJ2-3	TRBD2	.	TRBV5-4	TGTGCCAGCAGCTTGACTAGCGGGCGCACAGATACGCAGTATTTT	CASSLTSGRTDTQYF
TRBJ2-7	TRBD1	.	TRBV7-9	TGTGCCAGCAGCTTAGTACAGGGACAGGGTGTGCCCGAGCAGTACTTC	CASSLVQGQGVPEQYF
TRBJ1-1	TRBD1	.	TRBV28	TGTGCCAGCAGCCGGACAGGGGGGAGCTCTGAAGCTTTCTTT	CASSRTGGSSEAFF
TRBJ2-2	.	.	TRBV4-3	TGCGCCAGCAGCAAAGCCCACAGGGTAGACACCGGGGAGCTGTTTTTT	CASSKAHRVDTGELFF
TRBJ1-4	.	.	TRBV28	TGTGCCAGCAGTTTATTCAGCCTTAGGACCAATGAAAAACTGTTTTTT	CASSLFSLRTNEKLFF
TRBJ2-7	TRBD1	.	TRBV10-3	TGTGCCATCAGTGGGACAGGGACGTCCGAGCAGTACTTC	CAISGTGTSEQYF
TRBJ2-7	.	few	TRBV7-9	TGTGCCAGCAGCTTAGTGGGGGCGGACACGGTGGAGGAGCAGTACTTC	CASSLVGADTVEEQYF
TRBJ1-1	.	.	TRBV5-1	TGCGCCAGCAGCTTGTTCGGTCAGAACACTGAAGCTTTCTTT	CASSLFGQNTEAFF
TRBJ2-2	TRBD1	.	TRBV4-1	TGCGCCAGCAGCCAAAGGGGGGGGACAGGGAGGGCCGGGGAGCTGTTTTTT	CASSQRGGTGRAGELFF
TRBJ1-2	.	.	TRBV18	TGTGCCAGCTCACCCGACGGATATGGCTACACCTTC	CASSPDGYGYTF
TRBJ2-7	TRBD1	.	TRBV18	TGTGCCAGCTCACCAACGGGACAGGGACCCTACGAGCAGTACTTC	CASSPTGQGPYEQYF
TRBJ2-5	.	.	TRBV14	TGTGCCAGCAGCCAAGTACATGTCTCGCGGGGCCAGACGACCCAGTACTTC	CASSQVHVSRGQTTQYF
TRBJ2-7	.	.	TRBV14	TGTGCCAGCAGCCAAGATTGGGGAGGCAACCCCTACGAGCAGTACTTC	CASSQDWGGNPYEQYF
TRBJ2-2	.	.	TRBV18	TGTGCCAGCTCTATCGGACAAACCGGGGAGCTGTTTTTT	CASSIGQTGELFF